This T cell receptor beta chain is drawn from a study of fetal regulatory T cell absence and autoimmunity. Study-level information: The IPEX patients lacked clinical diabetes but had exocrine pancreas autoimmunity.

The method was immunoSEQ multiplex PCR; TCRdb's version includes in-frame clones alone and lacks a portion of them. Of approximately 94,000 clones in the sample, 55% to 75% were seen once. Study conclusions and caveats: Some top pancreas TCR clones were over 85-fold enriched versus cord blood.

The junction had 1 base not matched to a gene; V was cut back by 3 bases and J by 5 bases. Looked up from germline, CDR1 is PRHDT and CDR2 is FYEKMQ (reference sequence). The CDR3 sequence is 13 residues long. This clone occurred a few times. Its cognate antigen is unknown. V is TRBV13 and J is TRBJ2-5, with 9 bases matching TRBD1. Sequenced material: pancreas tissue. This sequence was found in a male donor with IPEX syndrome. In DNA, the CDR3 is TGTGCCAGCAGCTTCGGGACAGGGGAGACCCAGTACTTC. It specifies CASSFGTGETQYF.